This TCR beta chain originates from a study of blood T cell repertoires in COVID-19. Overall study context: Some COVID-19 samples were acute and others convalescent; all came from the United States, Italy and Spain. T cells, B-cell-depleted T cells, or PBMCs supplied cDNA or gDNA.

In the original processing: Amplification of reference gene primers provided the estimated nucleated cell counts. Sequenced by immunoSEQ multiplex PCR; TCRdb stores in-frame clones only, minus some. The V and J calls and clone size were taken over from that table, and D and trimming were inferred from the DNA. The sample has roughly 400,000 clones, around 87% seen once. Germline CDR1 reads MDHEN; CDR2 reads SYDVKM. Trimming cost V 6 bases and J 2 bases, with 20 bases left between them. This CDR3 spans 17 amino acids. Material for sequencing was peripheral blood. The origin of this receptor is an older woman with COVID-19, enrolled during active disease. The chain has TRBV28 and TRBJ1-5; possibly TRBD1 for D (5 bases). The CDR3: CASRLGRASGGNQPQHF. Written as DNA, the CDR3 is TGTGCCAGCAGGCTTGGACGCGCCTCGGGGGGCAATCAGCCCCAGCATTTT.